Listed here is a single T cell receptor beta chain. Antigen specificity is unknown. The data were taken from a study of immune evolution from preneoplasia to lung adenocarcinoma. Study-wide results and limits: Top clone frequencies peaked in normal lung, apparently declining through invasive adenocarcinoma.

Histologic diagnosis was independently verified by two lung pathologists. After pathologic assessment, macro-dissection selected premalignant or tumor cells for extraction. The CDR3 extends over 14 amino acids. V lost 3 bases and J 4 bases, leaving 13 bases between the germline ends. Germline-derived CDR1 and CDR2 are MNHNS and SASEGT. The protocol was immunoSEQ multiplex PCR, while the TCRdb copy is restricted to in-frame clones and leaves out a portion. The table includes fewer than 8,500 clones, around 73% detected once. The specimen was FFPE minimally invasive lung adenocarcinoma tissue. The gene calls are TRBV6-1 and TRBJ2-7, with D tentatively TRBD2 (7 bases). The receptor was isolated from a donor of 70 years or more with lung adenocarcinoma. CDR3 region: CASSDRGGRYEQYF. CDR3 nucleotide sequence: TGTGCCAGCAGTGATAGGGGGGGGCGGTACGAGCAGTACTTC.